This T cell receptor beta chain emerged from a study of neoadjuvant anti-PD-1 for oral cavity cancer. Study in general: Patients without progression received a fourth nivolumab dose around day 43, then surgical resection on days 50-56. The study's findings and limits: Only a few patients per response group were TCR-analyzed; validation needed.

Using immunoSEQ multiplex PCR, the repertoire was profiled, and TCRdb retains in-frame clones only, with some absent. The sample contains around 24,000 clones, 26% of which appear only once. Documented time point: after neoadjuvant nivolumab, at surgical resection. Stage II-IVA oral cavity squamous cell carcinoma was new and untreated by systemic or radiation therapy. Patients had HPV-negative, locally advanced oral cavity squamous cell carcinoma. Worth noting for this clone: The antigen is not known.

Trimming removed 6 bases from V and 4 bases from J, with 18 bases in between. The germline V gene encodes CDR1 SGHTA and CDR2 FQGTGA. This CDR3 is built from 15 residues. The rearrangement joins TRBV7-3 to TRBJ1-2, with D uncertain. The specimen comprised tumor tissue, sampled after nivolumab (anti-PD-1) treatment. The receptor was derived from a person between 40 and 85 years old with oral cavity squamous cell carcinoma. CDR3 region: CASRPMDLDSYGYTF. The CDR3 DNA sequence: TGTGCCAGCAGACCCATGGACCTTGACTCCTATGGCTACACCTTC. Together with reference TRBV7-3 and TRBJ1-2, the CDR3 gives the full variable domain: GAGVSQTPSNKVTEKGKYVELRCDPISGHTALYWYRQSLGQGPEFLIYFQGTGAADDSGLPNDRFFAVRPEGSVSTLKIQRTERGDSAVYLCASRPMDLDSYGYTFGSGTRLTVV.